This T cell receptor (beta chain) was retrieved from a study of CD8 T cells in acute hepatitis C reinfection. A word on this clone: Antigen specificity is unknown.

Indicated time point: naive CD8 control sorted from an acute-time-point sample. Produced via immunoSEQ multiplex PCR; TCRdb's table is partial and in-frame only. This sample carries some 40,000 clones, around nine tenths of them seen once, and the ten largest clones take roughly 0.51%. The CDR3 has 13 amino acids. V was cut by 0 bases and J by 5 bases, with 9 bases left in between. Germline V gives CDR1 SGHDT, CDR2 YYEEEE. Study-wide points: One of thirteen outcome-independent public clonotypes used V04-02/J02-02.

The source is a young man with chronic hepatitis C. The sequenced material came from naive CD8+ T cells from PBMCs. The gene calls are TRBV5-6 and TRBJ2-7; a weak D match, TRBD1 (6 bases). The CDR3 bases are TGTGCCAGCAGCTTGGGGCCAGGGGACGAGCAGTACTTC. It codes for CASSLGPGDEQYF. The complete variable domain, with remaining parts taken from reference TRBV5-6 and TRBJ2-7, reads DAGVTQSPTHLIKTRGQQVTLRCSPKSGHDTVSWYQQALGQGPQFIFQYYEEEERQRGNFPDRFSGHQFPNYSSELNVNALLLGDSALYLCASSLGPGDEQYFGPGTRLTVT.